The text below deals with one T cell receptor beta chain. No antigen is known for it. Trimming removed 11 bases from V and 6 bases from J, with 10 bases in between. This CDR3 is 11 amino acids long. Per the germline V gene, CDR1 is SEHNR and CDR2 is FQNEAQ (reference sequence). This entry is derived from a study of shared clonotypes between healthy human individuals. Study outcomes and limitations: Sharing across four donors was highest in naive CD4 (roughly 5%) and lowest in memory CD8 (about 0.4%). Represented genetic and exposure-history diversity was restricted by having few donors.

Naivety among CD8 cells was defined by CD45RO negativity and positive CCR7 selection, thereby excluding terminally differentiated effector memory CD45RA+ cells. Donors were healthy HIV-negative adults without recently reported acute infections or vaccinations. The test was conducted at deep level. Profiling relied on immunoSEQ multiplex PCR, and the TCRdb table lists in-frame clones only, not all of them. Seen here are approximately 650,000 clones, around 95% observed once, and the top ten hold 0.09% to 0.13%. Sequencing used naive CD8+ T cells sorted from blood. This sequence originates from a woman younger than 45 in good health. The chain recombines TRBV7-9 with TRBJ2-2; TRBD1 is a possible D gene (5 bases). The CDR3 loop reads CAVRVAGELFF. The CDR3 nucleotides are TGTGCCGTCAGGGTAGCCGGGGAGCTGTTTTTT.